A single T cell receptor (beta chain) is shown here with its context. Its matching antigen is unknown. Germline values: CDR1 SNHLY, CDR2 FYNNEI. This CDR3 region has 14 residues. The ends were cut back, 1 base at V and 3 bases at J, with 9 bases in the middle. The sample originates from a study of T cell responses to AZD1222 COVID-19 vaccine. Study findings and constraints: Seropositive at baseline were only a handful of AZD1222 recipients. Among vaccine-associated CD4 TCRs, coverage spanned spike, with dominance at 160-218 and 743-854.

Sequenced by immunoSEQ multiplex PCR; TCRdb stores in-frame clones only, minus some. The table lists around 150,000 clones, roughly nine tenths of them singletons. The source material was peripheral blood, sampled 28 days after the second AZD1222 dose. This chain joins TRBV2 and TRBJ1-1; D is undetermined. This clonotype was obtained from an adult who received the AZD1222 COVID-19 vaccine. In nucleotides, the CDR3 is TGTGCCAGCAGTGAAGAGTCCGGGTACACTGAAGCTTTCTTT. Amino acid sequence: CASSEESGYTEAFF. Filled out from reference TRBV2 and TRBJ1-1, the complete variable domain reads EPEVTQTPSHQVTQMGQEVILRCVPISNHLYFYWYRQILGQKVEFLVSFYNNEISEKSEIFDDQFSVERPDGSNFTLKIRSTKLEDSAMYFCASSEESGYTEAFFGQGTRLTVV.